This T cell receptor beta chain derives from a study of T-cell reconstitution after alpha-beta-depleted transplantation in children. Comments on this clonotype: The antigen remains unidentified.

Notes on the study in general: Surviving recipient T cells and thymic progenitors accounted for the high day-60 TCRbeta diversity observed in some patients.

Library preparation (for TCRbeta) was performed with unique molecular identifiers. MiXCR was run by TCRdb on the PCR reads, yielding one entry per CDR3 protein. The sample has approximately 500,000 distinct CDR3 sequences, under 12% seen once. Germline V gene data show CDR1 as LGHNA and CDR2 as YSLEER. V dropped 4 bases and J dropped 4 bases, with 11 bases sitting between them. The CDR3 totals 13 residues. This TCR came from a child aged 2-15 years with inherited bone marrow failure, due to receive a stem cell transplant. The input for sequencing was PBMCs, taken before TCRalphabeta/CD19-depleted stem cell transplant. The chain employs TRBV4-3 and TRBJ2-7; D ambiguous. This chain's CDR3 is CASSPRTGYEQYV. The CDR3 DNA reads as TGCGCCAGCAGCCCCCGGACCGGATACGAGCAGTACGTC.